This T cell receptor (beta chain) comes out of a study of T cell responses to AZD1222 COVID-19 vaccine. Findings and limits, study-wide: Clonal diversity may have been underestimated in mostly white British donors. At study baseline, merely a handful of AZD1222 recipients were seropositive.

Clones were read by immunoSEQ multiplex PCR, and TCRdb kept only the in-frame ones, dropping some. The sample consists of 100,000 to 150,000 clones, around 89% of them appearing once. Trimming took off 0 bases at V and 6 bases at J, with 10 bases between the two ends. Germline V gene lookup returns CDR1 SGHRS and CDR2 YFSETQ. The CDR3 has 14 residues. Turning to this clone: The antigen remains unidentified.

The sequence was obtained from an adult in good health. The chain joins TRBV5-1 to TRBJ2-1; D unclear. Sample: peripheral blood, taken on day 0 of MenACWY control vaccination. For the CDR3, the DNA is TGCGCCAGCAGCTTGGACTCCCCCAGCAATGAGCAGTTCTTC. Its translation: CASSLDSPSNEQFF.